The clone carrying this T cell receptor (beta chain) was found a few times. The antigen is undetermined. Researchers prepared the TCRbeta library using unique molecular identifiers, the study reports. Via MiXCR, TCRdb re-called the PCR reads, giving one row per CDR3 protein. This table has approximately 1,000,000 distinct CDR3 sequences, 25% to 35% appearing once. This sample is part of a study of T-cell reconstitution after alpha-beta-depleted transplantation in children. Findings and limits, study-wide: TCRbeta diversity was high at day 60 in some patients (a result of surviving recipient T cells and thymic progenitors).

The CDR3 contains 14 residues. The V end lost 6 bases, the J end lost 4 bases, and 15 bases lay between the germline ends. The germline V gene encodes CDR1 MRHNA and CDR2 SNTAGT. This TCR was sampled from a boy in the first two years of life who had a stem cell transplant for SCID, so the T cells may come from the graft donor. The gene calls are TRBV6-4 and TRBJ1-1, with D possibly TRBD1 on 6 matching bases. Sequenced material: PBMCs, mostly from graft donor cells, taken 360 days after TCRalphabeta/CD19-depleted stem cell transplant. The CDR3 loop reads CASRKGGSGTEAFF. CDR3 coding DNA: TGTGCCAGCAGAAAAGGGGGATCGGGCACTGAAGCTTTCTTT.